This T cell receptor beta chain came from a study of molecular identifiers for immune sequencing clone quantification. Study observations and caveats: Clones above 20 RNA copies contained over 99% of effector molecules and under 1% of naive molecules. Same-barcode identical TCR molecules could make highly expanded clones look smaller than they are.

In TCRdb, the PCR reads were re-called with MiXCR into one record per CDR3 protein. The repertoire holds approximately 590,000 distinct CDR3 sequences, about 25% seen once, with 0.7% to 0.95% in the top ten. Per germline, CDR1 LNHDA and CDR2 SQIVND (reference sequence). The CDR3 sequence is 13 residues long. V lost 5 bases, J lost 0 bases, and 5 bases lay in between. Details on this clonotype: Its antigen remains unidentified.

This clonotype was obtained from a human donor in good health. Some libraries in this study had Jurkat cell RNA spiked in. The specimen was naive CD8+ T cells from blood, with Jurkat cell RNA spiked in. Subset denoted: FACS-sorted CD8+CD4-CCR7+CD45RA+ naive T cells. The V call is TRBV19, the J call TRBJ1-3; no reliable D call. CDR3 region: CASSAPSGNTIYF. In nucleotides, the CDR3 is TGTGCCAGTAGTGCACCCTCTGGAAACACCATATATTTT.